These T cell receptor beta chains were read from a single sample in a study of CD4+ T cells in melanoma. Sequencing was performed with immunoSEQ multiplex PCR; in TCRdb, only in-frame clones are kept and a portion is missing. The sample carries 9,000 to 13,000 clones, around 71% recorded once. The specimen was cells from a culture (not recorded whether cultured in vitro). The receptors come from a human donor with melanoma. Both conserved end residues are part of each CDR3.

v_call	j_call	cdr3_aa
TRBV5-1	TRBJ2-1	CASSQGTLIDNEQFF
TRBV5-8	TRBJ1-1	CASRIQGFTEAFF
TRBV10-3	TRBJ2-3	CAIALADTTDTQYF
TRBV15	TRBJ2-7	CATSRDRWYEQYF
TRBV14	TRBJ1-6	CASSIYGTFNSPLHF
TRBV7-7	TRBJ2-1	CASSPQAHSYNEQFF
TRBV7-9	TRBJ2-5	CASSLGWLGLKETQYF
TRBV5-1	TRBJ1-1	CASSLVYGNTEAFF
TRBV2	TRBJ2-2	CASSVGSDGELFF
TRBV19	TRBJ2-2	CASSTMRNTGELFF
TRBV6-1	TRBJ1-4	CASRDRGFREKLFF
TRBV7-8	TRBJ1-5	CASSLGWGEPQHF
TRBV7-2	TRBJ1-4	CASSDTTPGVVGEKLFF
TRBV15	TRBJ2-7	CATSRGLGLGSYEQYF
TRBV7-2	TRBJ1-5	CASSPRTGFMVQPQHF
TRBV6-5	TRBJ1-3	CASSYSGGYTIYF
TRBV7-9	TRBJ2-7	CASSFQGQLSYEQYF
TRBV6-5	TRBJ2-3	CASSSTFGGPGDTQYF
TRBV21-1	TRBJ2-7	CASSKALDGEHEQYF
TRBV19	TRBJ1-2	CASSITPGVGHGYTF
TRBV9	TRBJ2-7	CASRNRDGNSYEQYF
TRBV27	TRBJ2-7	CASGRTGPSYEQYF
TRBV2	TRBJ1-6	CASSNEHVNSPLHF
TRBV6-1	TRBJ2-7	CASSEGRLGQHYEQYF
TRBV5-1	TRBJ2-2	CASSPLPGQGKGTTGELFF
TRBV30	TRBJ1-5	CAWSNGGLQPQHF
TRBV6-1	TRBJ1-5	CASSAQVNQPQHF
TRBV20-1	TRBJ2-4	CSASIGGIQYF
TRBV6-1	TRBJ1-4	CASSEEGTGNEKLFF
TRBV5-1	TRBJ2-4	CASSLGTKSGIQYF
TRBV2	TRBJ2-3	CATSTSGGFSDTQYF
TRBV7-9	TRBJ1-6	CASSPPRDRVSNSPLHF
TRBV7-2	TRBJ2-5	CASSFAGTSEETQYF
TRBV28	TRBJ1-5	CASSRQGGRQPQHF
TRBV5-6	TRBJ2-1	CASSFNSGGYNEQFF
TRBV11-2	TRBJ2-3	CASSRSSAGGLSDTQYF
TRBV15	TRBJ1-2	CATSSLDRVGNGYTF
TRBV29-1	TRBJ1-3	CSARDIGSGNTIYF
TRBV7-6	TRBJ2-6	CASSPNTGGLGANVLTF
TRBV4-1	TRBJ2-7	CASSQEGRSSYEQYF
TRBV18	TRBJ2-7	CASSAFGQGAHYEQYF
TRBV6-1	TRBJ1-2	CASSEIAGTLTNYGYTF
TRBV7-9	TRBJ1-3	CASSSGGGAGNTIYF